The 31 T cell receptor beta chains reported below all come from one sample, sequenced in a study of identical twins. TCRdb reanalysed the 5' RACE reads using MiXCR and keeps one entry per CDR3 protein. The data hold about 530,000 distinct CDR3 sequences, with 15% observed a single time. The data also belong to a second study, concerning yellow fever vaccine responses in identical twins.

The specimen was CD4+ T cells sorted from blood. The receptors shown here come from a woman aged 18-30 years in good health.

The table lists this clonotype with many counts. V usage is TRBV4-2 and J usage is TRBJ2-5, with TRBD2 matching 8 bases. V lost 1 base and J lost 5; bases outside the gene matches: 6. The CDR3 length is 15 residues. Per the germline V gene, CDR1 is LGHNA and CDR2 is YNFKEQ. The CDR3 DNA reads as TGTGCCAGCAGCCAAGTGAGCGGGGGCTCGGAGACCCAGTACTTC. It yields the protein CASSQVSGGSETQYF.

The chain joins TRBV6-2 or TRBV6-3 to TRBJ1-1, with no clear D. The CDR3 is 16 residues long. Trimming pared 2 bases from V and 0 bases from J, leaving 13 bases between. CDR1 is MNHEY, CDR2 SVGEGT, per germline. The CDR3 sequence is CASSYGVRTLNTEAFF. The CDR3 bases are TGTGCCAGCAGTTACGGGGTCAGAACCTTGAACACTGAAGCTTTCTTT.

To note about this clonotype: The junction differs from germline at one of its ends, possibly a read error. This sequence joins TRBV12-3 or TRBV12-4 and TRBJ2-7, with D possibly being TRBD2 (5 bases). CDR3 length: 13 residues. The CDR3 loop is CASRSSLSYEHYF. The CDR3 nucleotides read TGTGCCAGCAGGTCTAGCCTCTCCTACGAGCACTACTTC.

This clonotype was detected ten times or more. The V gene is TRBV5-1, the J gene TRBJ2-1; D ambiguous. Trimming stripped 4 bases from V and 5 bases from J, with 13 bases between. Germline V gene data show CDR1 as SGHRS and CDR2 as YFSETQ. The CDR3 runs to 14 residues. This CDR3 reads CASSPPQSHNEQFF. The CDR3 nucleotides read TGCGCCAGCAGCCCCCCCCAGAGCCACAATGAGCAGTTCTTC.

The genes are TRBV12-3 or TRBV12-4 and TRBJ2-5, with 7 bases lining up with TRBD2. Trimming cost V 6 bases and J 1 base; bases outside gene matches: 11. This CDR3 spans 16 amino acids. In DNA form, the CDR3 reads TGTGCCAGCAGGAAGAGTGGGAGGGGAAGCCAAGAGACCCAGTACTTC. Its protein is CASRKSGRGSQETQYF.

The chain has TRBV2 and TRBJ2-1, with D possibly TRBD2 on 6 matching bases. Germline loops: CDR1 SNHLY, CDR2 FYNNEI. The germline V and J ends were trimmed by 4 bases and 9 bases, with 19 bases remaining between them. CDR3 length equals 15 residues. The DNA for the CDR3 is TGTGCCAGCAGTGTATTCCGGGACTCAAGCGGTGAGCAGTTCTTC. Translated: CASSVFRDSSGEQFF.

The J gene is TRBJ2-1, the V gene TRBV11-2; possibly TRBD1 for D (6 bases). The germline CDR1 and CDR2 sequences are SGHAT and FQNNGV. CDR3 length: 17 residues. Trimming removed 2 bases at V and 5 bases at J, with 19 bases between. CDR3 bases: TGTGCCAGCAGCTTACGCCCCTTCGGGGACACTGACAATGAGCAGTTCTTC. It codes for CASSLRPFGDTDNEQFF.

For the CDR3, the DNA is TGTGCCAGCAGTACCGGTGGGGCAGGCACTGAAGCTTTCTTT. This translates into CASSTGGAGTEAFF. The chain joins TRBV3-1 to TRBJ1-1; TRBD1 might be the D (5 bases). Germline assignment: CDR1 LGHDT and CDR2 YNNKEL (reference sequence). V dropped 6 bases and J dropped 4 bases, with 15 bases sitting between them. There are 14 residues in the CDR3.

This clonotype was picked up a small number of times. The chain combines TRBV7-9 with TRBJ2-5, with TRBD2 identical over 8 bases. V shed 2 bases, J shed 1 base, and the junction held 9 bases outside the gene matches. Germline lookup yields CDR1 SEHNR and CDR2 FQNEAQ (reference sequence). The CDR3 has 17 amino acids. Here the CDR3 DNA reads TGTGCCAGCAGCTTATTGAAAGGCAGCGGGGGCCAAGAGACCCAGTACTTC. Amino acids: CASSLLKGSGGQETQYF.

CDR3 protein: CASSWGGTGANVLTF. Written as DNA, the CDR3 is TGTGCCAGCAGCTGGGGGGGAACTGGGGCCAACGTCCTGACTTTC. The chain has TRBV7-9 and TRBJ2-6; TRBD2 matches at 7 bases. The CDR3 is 15 residues long. V lost 4 bases, J lost 2 bases, and 2 bases stayed unmatched. Germline CDR1 is SEHNR and CDR2 is FQNEAQ (reference sequence). The full variable domain, completed using reference TRBV7-9 and TRBJ2-6, is DTGVSQNPRHKITKRGQNVTFRCDPISEHNRLYWYRQTLGQGPEFLTYFQNEAQLEKSRLLSDRFSAERPKGSFSTLEIQRTEQGDSAMYLCASSWGGTGANVLTFGAGSRLTVL.

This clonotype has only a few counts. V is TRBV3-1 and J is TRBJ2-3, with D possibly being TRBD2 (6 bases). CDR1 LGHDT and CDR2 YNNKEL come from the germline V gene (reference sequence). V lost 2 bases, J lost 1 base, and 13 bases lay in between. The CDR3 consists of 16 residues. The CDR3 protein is CASSQNTAGRTDTQYF. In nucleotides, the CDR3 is TGTGCCAGCAGCCAAAATACGGCGGGGCGCACAGATACGCAGTATTTT.

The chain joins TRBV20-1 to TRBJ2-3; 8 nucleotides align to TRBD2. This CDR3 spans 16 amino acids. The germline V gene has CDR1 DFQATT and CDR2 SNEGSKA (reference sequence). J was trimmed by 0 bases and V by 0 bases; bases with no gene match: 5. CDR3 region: CSARDSSGGSTDTQYF. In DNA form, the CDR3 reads TGCAGTGCTAGAGATTCAAGCGGGGGCAGCACAGATACGCAGTATTTT.

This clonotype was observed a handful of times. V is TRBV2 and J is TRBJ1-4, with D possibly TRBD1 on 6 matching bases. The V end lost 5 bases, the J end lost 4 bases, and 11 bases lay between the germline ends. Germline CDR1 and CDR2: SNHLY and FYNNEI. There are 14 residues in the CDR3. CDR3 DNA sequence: TGTGCCAGCAGTCGGGACACCCATAATGAAAAACTGTTTTTT. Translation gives CASSRDTHNEKLFF.

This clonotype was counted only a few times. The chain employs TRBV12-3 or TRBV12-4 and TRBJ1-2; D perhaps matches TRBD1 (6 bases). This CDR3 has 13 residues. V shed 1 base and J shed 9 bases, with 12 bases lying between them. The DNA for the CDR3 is TGTGCCAGCAGTTTAGAACAGGGTGAAAGCTACACCTTC. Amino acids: CASSLEQGESYTF.

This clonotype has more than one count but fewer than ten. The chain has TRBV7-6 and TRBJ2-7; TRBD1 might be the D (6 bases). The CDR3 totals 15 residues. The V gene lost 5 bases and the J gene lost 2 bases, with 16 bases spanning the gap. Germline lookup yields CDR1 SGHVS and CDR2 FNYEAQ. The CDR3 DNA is TGTGCCAGCAGCAGTAACACAGGGTGGACCTACGAGCAGTACTTC. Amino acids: CASSSNTGWTYEQYF. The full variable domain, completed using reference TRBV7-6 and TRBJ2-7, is GAGVSQSPRYKVTKRGQDVALRCDPISGHVSLYWYRQALGQGPEFLTYFNYEAQQDKSGLPNDRFSAERPEGSISTLTIQRTEQRDSAMYRCASSSNTGWTYEQYFGPGTRLTVT.

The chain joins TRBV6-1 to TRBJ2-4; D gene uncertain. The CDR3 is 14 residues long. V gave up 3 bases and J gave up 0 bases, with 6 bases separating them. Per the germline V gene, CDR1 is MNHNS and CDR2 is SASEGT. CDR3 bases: TGTGCCAGCAGTGATACTTTAGCCAAAAACATTCAGTACTTC. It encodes CASSDTLAKNIQYF.

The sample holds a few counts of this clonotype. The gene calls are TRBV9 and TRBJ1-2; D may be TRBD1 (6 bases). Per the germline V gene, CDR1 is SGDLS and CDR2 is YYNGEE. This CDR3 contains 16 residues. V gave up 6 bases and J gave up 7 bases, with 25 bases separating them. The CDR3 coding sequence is TGTGCCAGCACCCCGGACAGCGGCGGACCTTGGGGTGGCTACACCTTC. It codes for CASTPDSGGPWGGYTF.

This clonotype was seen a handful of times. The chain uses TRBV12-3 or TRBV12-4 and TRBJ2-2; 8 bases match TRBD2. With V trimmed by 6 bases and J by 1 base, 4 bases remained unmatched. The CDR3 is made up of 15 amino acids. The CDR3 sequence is CASRPSGGNTGELFF. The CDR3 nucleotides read TGTGCCAGCAGACCGAGCGGGGGGAACACCGGGGAGCTGTTTTTT.

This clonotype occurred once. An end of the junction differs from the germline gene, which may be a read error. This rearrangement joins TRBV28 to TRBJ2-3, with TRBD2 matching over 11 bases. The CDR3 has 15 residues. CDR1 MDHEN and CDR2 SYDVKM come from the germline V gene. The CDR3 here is CTSSLVAGGQDTQYF. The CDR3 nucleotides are TGTACCAGCAGTTTGGTAGCGGGAGGGCAAGATACGCAGTATTTT.

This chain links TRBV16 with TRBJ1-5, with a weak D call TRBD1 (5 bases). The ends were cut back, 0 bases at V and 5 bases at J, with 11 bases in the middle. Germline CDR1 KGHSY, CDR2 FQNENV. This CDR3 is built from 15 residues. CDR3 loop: CASSQSWGRDQPQHF. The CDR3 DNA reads TGTGCCAGCAGCCAATCCTGGGGCAGGGATCAGCCCCAGCATTTT.

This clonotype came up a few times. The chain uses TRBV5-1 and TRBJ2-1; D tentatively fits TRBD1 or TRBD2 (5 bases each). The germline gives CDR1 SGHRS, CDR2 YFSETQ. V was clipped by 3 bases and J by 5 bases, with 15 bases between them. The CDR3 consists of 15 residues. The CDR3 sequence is CASSSGTRRDNEQFF. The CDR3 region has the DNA TGCGCCAGCAGCTCCGGGACCCGACGGGACAATGAGCAGTTCTTC.

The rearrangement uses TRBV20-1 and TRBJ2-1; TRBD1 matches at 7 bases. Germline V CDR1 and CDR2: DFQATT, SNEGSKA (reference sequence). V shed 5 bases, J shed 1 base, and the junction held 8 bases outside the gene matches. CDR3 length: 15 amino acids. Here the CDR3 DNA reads TGCAGTGCTGGCCGTGGCAGGGGGTCCTACAATGAGCAGTTCTTC. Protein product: CSAGRGRGSYNEQFF.

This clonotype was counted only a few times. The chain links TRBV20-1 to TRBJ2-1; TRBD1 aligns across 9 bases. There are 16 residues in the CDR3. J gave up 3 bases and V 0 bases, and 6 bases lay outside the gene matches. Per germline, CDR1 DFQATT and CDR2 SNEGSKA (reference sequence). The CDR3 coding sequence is TGCAGTGCTAGAGAGATGGGGACAGGGAACTACAATGAGCAGTTCTTC. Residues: CSAREMGTGNYNEQFF.

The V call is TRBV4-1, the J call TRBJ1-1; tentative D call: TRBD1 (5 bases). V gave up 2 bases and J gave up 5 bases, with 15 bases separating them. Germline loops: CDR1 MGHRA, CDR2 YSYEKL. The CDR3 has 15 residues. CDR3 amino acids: CASSQRTEGSTEAFF. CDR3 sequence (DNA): TGCGCCAGCAGCCAAAGGACTGAGGGGTCGACTGAAGCTTTCTTT.

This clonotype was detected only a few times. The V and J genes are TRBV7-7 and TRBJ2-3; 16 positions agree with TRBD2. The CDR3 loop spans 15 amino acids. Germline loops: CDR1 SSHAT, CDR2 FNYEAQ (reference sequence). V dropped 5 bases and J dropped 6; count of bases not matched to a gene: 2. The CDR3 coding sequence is TGTGCCAGCAGCCCGGGACTAGCGGGAGGGGATACGCAGTATTTT. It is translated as CASSPGLAGGDTQYF.

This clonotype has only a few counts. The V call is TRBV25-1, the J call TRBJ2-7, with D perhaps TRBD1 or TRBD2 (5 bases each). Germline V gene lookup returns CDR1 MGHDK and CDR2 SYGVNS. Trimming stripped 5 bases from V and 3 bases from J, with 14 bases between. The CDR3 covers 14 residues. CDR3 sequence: CASSPPGRLYEQYF. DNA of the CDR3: TGTGCCAGCAGTCCTCCGGGACGTCTCTACGAGCAGTACTTC.

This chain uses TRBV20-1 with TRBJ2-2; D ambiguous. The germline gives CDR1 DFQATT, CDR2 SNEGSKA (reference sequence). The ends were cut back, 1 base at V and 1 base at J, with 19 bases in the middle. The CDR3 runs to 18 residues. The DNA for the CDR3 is TGCAGTGCTAGAGGTATAGGCTGGTCGGCAGGGAACACCGGGGAGCTGTTTTTT. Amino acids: CSARGIGWSAGNTGELFF.

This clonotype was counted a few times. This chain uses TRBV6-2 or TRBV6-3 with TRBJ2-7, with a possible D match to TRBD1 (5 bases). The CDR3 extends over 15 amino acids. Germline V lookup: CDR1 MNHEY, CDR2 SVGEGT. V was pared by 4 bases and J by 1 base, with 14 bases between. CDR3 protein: CASSSRVITSYEQYF. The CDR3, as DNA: TGTGCCAGCAGTTCCAGGGTAATAACATCCTACGAGCAGTACTTC.

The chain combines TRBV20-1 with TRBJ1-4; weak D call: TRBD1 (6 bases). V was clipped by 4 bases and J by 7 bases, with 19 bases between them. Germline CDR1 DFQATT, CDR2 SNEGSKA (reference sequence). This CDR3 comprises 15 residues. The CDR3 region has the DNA TGCAGTGCTATTCTCCCACAGGGAAGTGTTGAAAAACTGTTTTTT. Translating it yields CSAILPQGSVEKLFF.

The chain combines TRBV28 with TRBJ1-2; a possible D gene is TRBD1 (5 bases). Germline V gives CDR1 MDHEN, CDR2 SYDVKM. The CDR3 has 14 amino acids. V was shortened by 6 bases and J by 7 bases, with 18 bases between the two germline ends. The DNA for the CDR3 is TGTGCCAGCAGCTCAGGAGGGACCCTGGCTGGCTACACCTTC. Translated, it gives CASSSGGTLAGYTF.

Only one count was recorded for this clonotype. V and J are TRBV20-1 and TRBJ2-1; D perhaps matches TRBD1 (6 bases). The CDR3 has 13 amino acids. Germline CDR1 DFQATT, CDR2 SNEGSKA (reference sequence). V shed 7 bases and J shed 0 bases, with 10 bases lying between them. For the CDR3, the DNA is TGCAGTGTCACAGGGTTCTCCTACAATGAGCAGTTCTTC. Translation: CSVTGFSYNEQFF.